This T cell receptor (beta chain) comes out of a study of response to subunit inactivated influenza vaccine. This clonotype has only a few counts. The CDR3 runs to 13 residues. Germline V lookup: CDR1 SNHLY, CDR2 FYNNEI. The V and J ends lost 7 bases and 2 bases respectively, with 12 bases between them. A single record per CDR3 protein comes from TCRdb applying MiXCR to the RT-PCR reads. The sample lists about 540,000 distinct CDR3 sequences, less than 25% occurring once. The same specimen was also included in a second study, on T cells expressing NK-cell markers. That study adds: cDNA encoding TCR beta was synthesized via 5'RACE template switching incorporating UMIs.

Sequencing used CD4+ T cells sorted from PBMCs, obtained roughly 13 days after vaccination. The J gene is TRBJ2-7, the V gene TRBV2; D may be TRBD1 (7 bases). The TCR originated in a man aged 45-60 years who received an inactivated influenza vaccine. The CDR3 reads CASKSGGTYEQYF. In DNA, the CDR3 is TGTGCCAGCAAATCAGGGGGGACCTACGAGCAGTACTTC.